This T cell receptor (beta chain) was documented in a study of technical replicates of blood from a few donors. The CDR3 runs 14 residues. With 5 bases clipped from V and 5 bases from J, the junction kept 9 bases outside the gene matches. The germline CDR1 and CDR2 sequences are SGHRS and YFSETQ. Clones were read by immunoSEQ multiplex PCR, and TCRdb kept only the in-frame ones, dropping some. The sample yields about 71,000 clones, roughly 97% seen once. Sequencing input: T cells isolated from PBMCs. The rearrangement uses TRBV5-1 and TRBJ1-1, with TRBD1 identical over 7 bases. The clonotype originates from a human donor in good health. The CDR3 protein is CASRYDRERTEAFF. The CDR3 DNA follows: TGCGCCAGCAGATATGACAGGGAAAGGACTGAAGCTTTCTTT.